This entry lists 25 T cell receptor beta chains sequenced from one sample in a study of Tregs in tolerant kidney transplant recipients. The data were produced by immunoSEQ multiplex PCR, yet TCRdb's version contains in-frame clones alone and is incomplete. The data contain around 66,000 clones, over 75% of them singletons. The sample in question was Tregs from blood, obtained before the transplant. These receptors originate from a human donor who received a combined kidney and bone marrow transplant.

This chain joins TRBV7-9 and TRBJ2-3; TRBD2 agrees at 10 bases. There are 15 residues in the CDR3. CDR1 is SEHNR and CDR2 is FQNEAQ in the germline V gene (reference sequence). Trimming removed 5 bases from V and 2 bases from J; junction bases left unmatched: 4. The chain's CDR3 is CASSVGTSVTDTQYF. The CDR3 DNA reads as TGTGCCAGCAGCGTCGGGACTAGCGTCACAGATACGCAGTATTTT.

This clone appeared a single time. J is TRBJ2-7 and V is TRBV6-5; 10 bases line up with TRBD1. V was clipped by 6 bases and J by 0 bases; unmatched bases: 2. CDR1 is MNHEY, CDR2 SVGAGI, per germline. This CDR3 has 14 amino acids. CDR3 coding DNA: TGTGCCAGCAGCCGGACAGGGGGCTCCTACGAGCAGTACTTC. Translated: CASSRTGGSYEQYF.

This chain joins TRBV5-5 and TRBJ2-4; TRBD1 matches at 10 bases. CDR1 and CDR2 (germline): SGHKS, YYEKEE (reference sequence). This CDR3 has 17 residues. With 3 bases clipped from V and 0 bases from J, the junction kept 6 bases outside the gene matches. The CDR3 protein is CASSYRDRGLAKNIQYF. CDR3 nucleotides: TGTGCCAGCAGCTACCGGGACAGGGGACTAGCCAAAAACATTCAGTACTTC.

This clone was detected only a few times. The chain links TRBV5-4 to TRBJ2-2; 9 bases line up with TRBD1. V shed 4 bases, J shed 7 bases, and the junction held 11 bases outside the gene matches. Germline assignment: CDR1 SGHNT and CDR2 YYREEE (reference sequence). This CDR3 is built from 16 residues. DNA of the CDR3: TGTGCCAGCAGCCAACCTTGGACAGGGGTGGTCGGGGAGCTGTTTTTT. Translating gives CASSQPWTGVVGELFF.

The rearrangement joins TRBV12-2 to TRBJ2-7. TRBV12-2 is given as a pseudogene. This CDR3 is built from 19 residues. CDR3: CASRLEGAGITGSSYEQYF. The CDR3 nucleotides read TGTGCAAGTCGCTTAGAAGGGGCGGGCATCACGGGAAGCTCCTACGAGCAGTACTTC.

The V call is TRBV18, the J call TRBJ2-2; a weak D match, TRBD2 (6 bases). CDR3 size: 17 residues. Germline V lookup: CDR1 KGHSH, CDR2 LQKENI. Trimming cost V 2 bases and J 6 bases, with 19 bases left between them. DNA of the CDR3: TGTGCCAGCTCACCAAACTCTCTTGGGGGGAGCCCCGGGGAGCTGTTTTTT. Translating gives CASSPNSLGGSPGELFF. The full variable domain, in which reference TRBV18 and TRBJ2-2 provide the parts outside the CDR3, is NAGVMQNPRHLVRRRGQEARLRCSPMKGHSHVYWYRQLPEEGLKFMVYLQKENIIDESGMPKERFSAEFPKEGPSILRIQQVVRGDSAAYFCASSPNSLGGSPGELFFGEGSRLTVL.

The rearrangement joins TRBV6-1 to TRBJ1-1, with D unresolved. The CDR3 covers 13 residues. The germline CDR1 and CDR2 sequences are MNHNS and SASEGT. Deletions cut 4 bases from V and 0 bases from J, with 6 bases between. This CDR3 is CASSGTVNTEAFF. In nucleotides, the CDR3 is TGTGCCAGCAGTGGGACGGTGAACACTGAAGCTTTCTTT.

The CDR3 protein is CASTSKPSRNLTDTQYF. Here the CDR3 DNA reads TGTGCCAGCACCAGCAAGCCAAGCCGTAATCTCACAGATACGCAGTATTTT. The chain employs TRBV21-1 and TRBJ2-3. TRBV21-1 is reported as a pseudogene. This CDR3 has 17 residues.

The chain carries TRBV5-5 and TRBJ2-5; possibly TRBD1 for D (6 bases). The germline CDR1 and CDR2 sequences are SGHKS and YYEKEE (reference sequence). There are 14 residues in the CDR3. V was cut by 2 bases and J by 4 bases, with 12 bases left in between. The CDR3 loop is CASSFTGLGETQYF. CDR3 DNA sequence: TGTGCCAGCAGCTTTACAGGGCTCGGAGAGACCCAGTACTTC. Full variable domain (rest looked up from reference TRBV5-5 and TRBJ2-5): DAGVTQSPTHLIKTRGQQVTLRCSPISGHKSVSWYQQVLGQGPQFIFQYYEKEERGRGNFPDRFSARQFPNYSSELNVNALLLGDSALYLCASSFTGLGETQYFGPGTRLLVL.

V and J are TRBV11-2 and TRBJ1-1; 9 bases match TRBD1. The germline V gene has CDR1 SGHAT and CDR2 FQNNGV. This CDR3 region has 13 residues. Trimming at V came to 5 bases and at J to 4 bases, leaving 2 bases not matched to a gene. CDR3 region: CASSADRGTEAFF. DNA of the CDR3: TGTGCCAGCAGCGCGGACAGGGGCACTGAAGCTTTCTTT.

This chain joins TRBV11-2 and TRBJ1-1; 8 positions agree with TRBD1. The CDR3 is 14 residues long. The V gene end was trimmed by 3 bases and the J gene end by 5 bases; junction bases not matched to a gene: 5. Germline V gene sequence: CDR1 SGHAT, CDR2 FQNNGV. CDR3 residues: CASSLQGAGTEAFF. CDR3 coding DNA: TGTGCCAGCAGCTTGCAGGGGGCGGGTACTGAAGCTTTCTTT.

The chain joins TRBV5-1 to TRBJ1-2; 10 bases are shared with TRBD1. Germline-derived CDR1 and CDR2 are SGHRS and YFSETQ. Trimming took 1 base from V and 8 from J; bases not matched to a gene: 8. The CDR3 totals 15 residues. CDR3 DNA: TGCGCCAGCAGCTTGACATTTGGACAGGGGGAGGGCTACACCTTC. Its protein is CASSLTFGQGEGYTF.

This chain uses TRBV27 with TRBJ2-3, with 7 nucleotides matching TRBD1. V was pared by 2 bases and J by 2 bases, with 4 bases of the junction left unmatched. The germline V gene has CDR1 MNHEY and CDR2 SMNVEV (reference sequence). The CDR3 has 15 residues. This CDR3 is CASSLTRGFTDTQYF. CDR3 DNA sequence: TGTGCCAGCAGTTTAACCAGGGGGTTCACAGATACGCAGTATTTT.

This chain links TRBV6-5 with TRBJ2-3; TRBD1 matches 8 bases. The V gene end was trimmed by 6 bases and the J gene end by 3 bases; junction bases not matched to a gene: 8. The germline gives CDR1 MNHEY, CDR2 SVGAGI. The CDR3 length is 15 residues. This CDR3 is CASSPRGRGTDTQYF. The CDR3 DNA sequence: TGTGCCAGCAGCCCCAGGGGGCGCGGTACAGATACGCAGTATTTT.

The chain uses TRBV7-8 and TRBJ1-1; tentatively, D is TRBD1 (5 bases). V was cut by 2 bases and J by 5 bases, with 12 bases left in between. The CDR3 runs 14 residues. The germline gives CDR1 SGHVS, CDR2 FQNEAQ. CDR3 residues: CASSLWGAGTEAFF. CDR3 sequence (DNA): TGTGCCAGCAGCTTATGGGGAGCAGGGACTGAAGCTTTCTTT.

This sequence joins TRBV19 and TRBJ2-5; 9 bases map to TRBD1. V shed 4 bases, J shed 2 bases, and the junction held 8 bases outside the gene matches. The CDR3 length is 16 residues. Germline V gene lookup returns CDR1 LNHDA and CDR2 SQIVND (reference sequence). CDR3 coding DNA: TGTGCCAGTAGTACCCCCGGACAGGGGCCGCAAGAGACCCAGTACTTC. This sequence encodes CASSTPGQGPQETQYF. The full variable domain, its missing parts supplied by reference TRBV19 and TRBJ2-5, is DGGITQSPKYLFRKEGQNVTLSCEQNLNHDAMYWYRQDPGQGLRLIYYSQIVNDFQKGDIAEGYSVSREKKESFPLTVTSAQKNPTAFYLCASSTPGQGPQETQYFGPGTRLLVL.

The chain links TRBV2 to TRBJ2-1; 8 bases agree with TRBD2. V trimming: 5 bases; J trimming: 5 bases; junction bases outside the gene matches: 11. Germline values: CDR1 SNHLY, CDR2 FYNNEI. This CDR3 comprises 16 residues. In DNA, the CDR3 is TGTGCCAGCAGTTCAACGGGGGGGCCCTATCACAATGAGCAGTTCTTC. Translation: CASSSTGGPYHNEQFF.

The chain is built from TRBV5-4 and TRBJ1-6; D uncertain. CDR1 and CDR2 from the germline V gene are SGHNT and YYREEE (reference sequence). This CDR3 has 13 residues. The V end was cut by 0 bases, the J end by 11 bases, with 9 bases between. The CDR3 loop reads CASSLGAATPLHF. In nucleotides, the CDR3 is TGTGCCAGCAGCTTGGGCGCGGCGACACCCCTCCACTTT.

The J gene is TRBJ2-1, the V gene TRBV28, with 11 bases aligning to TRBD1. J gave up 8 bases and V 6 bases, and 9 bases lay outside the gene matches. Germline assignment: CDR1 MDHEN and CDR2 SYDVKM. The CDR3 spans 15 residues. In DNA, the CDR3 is TGTGCCAGCAGGCCAGGCGGACAGGGGGCTTATGAGCAGTTCTTC. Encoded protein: CASRPGGQGAYEQFF.

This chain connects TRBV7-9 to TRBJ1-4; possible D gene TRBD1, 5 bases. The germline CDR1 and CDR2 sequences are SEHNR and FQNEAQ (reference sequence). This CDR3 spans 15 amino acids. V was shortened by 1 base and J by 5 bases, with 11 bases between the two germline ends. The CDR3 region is CASSLGGGRNEKLFF. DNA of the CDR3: TGTGCCAGCAGCTTAGGCGGGGGACGGAATGAAAAACTGTTTTTT.

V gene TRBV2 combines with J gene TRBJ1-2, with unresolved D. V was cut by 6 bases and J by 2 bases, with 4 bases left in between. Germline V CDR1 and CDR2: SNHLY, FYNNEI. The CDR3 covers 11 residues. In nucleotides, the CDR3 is TGTGCCAGCAGCGGAAACTATGGCTACACCTTC. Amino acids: CASSGNYGYTF.

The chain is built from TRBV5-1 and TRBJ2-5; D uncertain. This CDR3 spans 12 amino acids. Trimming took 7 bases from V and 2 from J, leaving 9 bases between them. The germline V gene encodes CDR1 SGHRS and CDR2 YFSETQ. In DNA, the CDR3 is TGCGCCAGCCGTACTACTCAAGAGACCCAGTACTTC. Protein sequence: CASRTTQETQYF.

In DNA, the CDR3 is TGTGCCAGTAGTATCAAGGGTCAAGAGACCCAGTACTTC. It encodes CASSIKGQETQYF. The chain is built from TRBV19 and TRBJ2-5, with D uncertain. The CDR3 spans 13 residues. Trimming took 3 bases from V and 2 from J, leaving 7 bases between them. Looked up from germline, CDR1 is LNHDA and CDR2 is SQIVND (reference sequence).

As DNA, the CDR3 is TGTGCCAGCAGCCCGACAGGGCCGAACACCGGGGAGCTGTTTTTT. Its protein product is CASSPTGPNTGELFF. The chain couples TRBV6-5 to TRBJ2-2, with 7 positions matching TRBD1. This CDR3 region has 15 residues. Losses at the gene ends were 6 bases for V and 0 bases for J; bases not matched to a gene: 4. Germline CDR1 is MNHEY and CDR2 is SVGAGI.

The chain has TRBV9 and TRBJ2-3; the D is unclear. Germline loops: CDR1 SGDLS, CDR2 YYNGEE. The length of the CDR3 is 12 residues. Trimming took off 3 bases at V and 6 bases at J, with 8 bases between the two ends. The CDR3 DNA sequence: TGTGCCAGCAGCGCTAGTGGGGATACGCAGTATTTT. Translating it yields CASSASGDTQYF.